What follows is one TCR beta chain and its context. Original handling: Reference gene primer amplification yielded estimated nucleated cell counts. Assay: immunoSEQ multiplex PCR; the TCRdb copy retains only in-frame clones and omits some. The V and J calls and the clone size are those of that table, but D and trimming were determined from the DNA. The repertoire includes about 140,000 clones, 76% of them detected once, and 3.5% to 5% sits in the top ten. This sample is drawn from a study of blood T cell repertoires in COVID-19. Study context: Donors in the United States, Italy and Spain gave samples during acute or convalescent COVID-19. T cells, B-cell-depleted T cells, or PBMCs provided the cDNA or gDNA that served as material.

The CDR3 extends over 14 amino acids. The V and J ends lost 5 bases and 4 bases respectively, with 14 bases between them. The germline V gene encodes CDR1 SGHTA and CDR2 FQGNSA. The specimen sequenced was peripheral blood. This sequence originates from a woman aged 80 or over with active or convalescent COVID-19. The genes are TRBV7-2 and TRBJ1-2, with a possible D match to TRBD1 (6 bases). As DNA, the CDR3 is TGTGCCAGCAGCCCGAACAGGGTTGGCTATGGCTACACCTTC. Protein: CASSPNRVGYGYTF. The variable domain in full, completed from reference TRBV7-2 and TRBJ1-2, reads GAGVSQSPSNKVTEKGKDVELRCDPISGHTALYWYRQSLGQGLEFLIYFQGNSAPDKSGLPSDRFSAERTGGSVSTLTIQRTQQEDSAVYLCASSPNRVGYGYTFGSGTRLTVV.